The 13 T cell receptor beta chains below come from one sample, sequenced in a study of response to subunit inactivated influenza vaccine. One entry per CDR3 protein results from TCRdb running MiXCR on the RT-PCR reads. The top ten clones hold 10% to 15% of a sample with hundreds of thousands of distinct CDR3 sequences, less than 8% of them seen once. This sample comprised PBMCs from blood, obtained around 25 months after vaccination. The receptors originated from a man aged 50-75 years who received an inactivated influenza vaccine.

This clonotype was counted ten times or more. The chain links TRBV20-1 to TRBJ1-1, with 8 nucleotides matching TRBD1. The CDR3 totals 15 residues. Germline CDR1 reads DFQATT; CDR2 reads SNEGSKA (reference sequence). Trimming took 0 bases from V and 4 from J; bases not matched to a gene: 7. CDR3 amino acids: CSARDQTGGGTEAFF. The CDR3 bases are TGCAGTGCTAGAGACCAAACAGGGGGAGGCACTGAAGCTTTCTTT.

This clonotype was recorded many times. The genes are TRBV13 and TRBJ1-3, with 7 nucleotides matching TRBD1. The CDR3 contains 15 residues. The V gene end was trimmed by 2 bases and the J gene end by 4 bases; junction bases not matched to a gene: 5. Germline values: CDR1 PRHDT, CDR2 FYEKMQ (reference sequence). The CDR3 region has the DNA TGTGCCAGCAGCTTATTCGGGACAGTCGGAAACACCATATATTTT. Translation gives CASSLFGTVGNTIYF. Together with reference TRBV13 and TRBJ1-3, the CDR3 gives the full variable domain: AAGVIQSPRHLIKEKRETATLKCYPIPRHDTVYWYQQGPGQDPQFLISFYEKMQSDKGSIPDRFSAQQFSDYHSELNMSSLELGDSALYFCASSLFGTVGNTIYFGEGSWLTVV.

This chain uses TRBV18 with TRBJ1-2; a possible D gene is TRBD1 (5 bases). Germline V lookup: CDR1 KGHSH, CDR2 LQKENI. This CDR3 spans 14 amino acids. Trimming left V 2 bases short and J 8 bases short, with 15 bases between. The CDR3: CASSPRDAQVGYTF. The CDR3 nucleotides read TGTGCCAGCTCACCAAGGGACGCCCAGGTGGGCTACACCTTC.

In this sample, this clonotype turned up a few times. The V and J genes are TRBV20-1 and TRBJ2-1; a possible D gene is TRBD2 (5 bases). CDR1 DFQATT and CDR2 SNEGSKA come from the germline V gene (reference sequence). V was cut by 6 bases and J by 0 bases, with 18 bases left in between. The CDR3 spans 16 residues. Here the CDR3 DNA reads TGCAGTGCAAGAAACTCGCGGGTCCACTCCTACAATGAGCAGTTCTTC. This codes for CSARNSRVHSYNEQFF.

The sample holds many counts of this clonotype. The chain uses TRBV12-3 or TRBV12-4 and TRBJ2-1; D unclear. This CDR3 is 14 amino acids long. The V gene lost 4 bases and the J gene lost 6 bases, with 13 bases spanning the gap. Here the CDR3 reads CASSSPTWPNEQFF. For the CDR3, the DNA is TGTGCCAGCAGTTCCCCGACTTGGCCCAATGAGCAGTTCTTC.

This clonotype was seen ten or more times. The chain is built from TRBV12-3 or TRBV12-4 and TRBJ1-2, with 7 positions matching TRBD1. CDR3 length: 13 amino acids. V was clipped by 5 bases and J by 7 bases; unmatched bases: 7. CDR3 sequence reads: CASSPWGQSGYTF. CDR3 sequence (DNA): TGTGCCAGCAGTCCCTGGGGACAGTCTGGCTACACCTTC.

The chain recombines TRBV20-1 with TRBJ2-5, with 10 nucleotides matching TRBD2. Germline V lookup: CDR1 DFQATT, CDR2 SNEGSKA (reference sequence). With V trimmed by 2 bases and J by 3 bases, 15 bases remained unmatched. The CDR3 sequence is 18 residues long. CDR3 protein: CSARPPRGSGGAKETQYF. The CDR3 coding sequence is TGCAGTGCTAGACCCCCCCGCGGGAGCGGGGGGGCCAAAGAGACCCAGTACTTC.

This clonotype was detected only a few times. This chain links TRBV12-3 or TRBV12-4 with TRBJ2-3, with D perhaps given as TRBD1 or TRBD2 (6 bases each). The V gene lost 6 bases and the J gene lost 4 bases, with 17 bases spanning the gap. This CDR3 is 15 amino acids long. Here the CDR3 DNA reads TGTGCCAGCAGCCCATTCCCGGGGGCGGCAGATACGCAGTATTTT. It translates to CASSPFPGAADTQYF.

This clonotype was seen only a few times. CDR3 residues: CASSYRERVKETQYF. The CDR3 DNA is TGTGCCAGCAGTTACCGGGAAAGGGTGAAAGAGACCCAGTACTTC. The genes are TRBV6-5 and TRBJ2-5, with D maybe TRBD2 (5 bases). This CDR3 comprises 15 residues. Trimming cost V 2 bases and J 3 bases, with 13 bases left between them. The germline CDR1 and CDR2 sequences are MNHEY and SVGAGI.

This chain joins TRBV29-1 and TRBJ2-7; D possibly corresponds to TRBD1 (6 bases). The V end was cut by 4 bases, the J end by 0 bases, with 10 bases between. The CDR3 has 13 amino acids. Germline lookup yields CDR1 SQVTM and CDR2 ANQGSEA. CDR3 in DNA: TGCAGCGTTGTTCCGGACAGCTCCTACGAGCAGTACTTC. Encoded protein: CSVVPDSSYEQYF.

This clonotype was detected ten times or more. The chain carries TRBV28 and TRBJ2-1; TRBD1 agrees at 9 bases. Germline CDR1 MDHEN, CDR2 SYDVKM. J gave up 7 bases and V 6 bases, and 7 bases lay outside the gene matches. This CDR3 comprises 14 residues. CDR3 region: CASSRGQGRNEQFF. CDR3 nucleotide sequence: TGTGCCAGCAGCCGGGGACAGGGAAGGAATGAGCAGTTCTTC.

This clonotype came up many times. The chain uses TRBV20-1 and TRBJ1-5, with D possibly TRBD1 on 6 matching bases. The V gene lost 6 bases and the J gene lost 9 bases, with 21 bases spanning the gap. This CDR3 is 14 amino acids long. CDR1 and CDR2 from the germline V gene are DFQATT and SNEGSKA (reference sequence). Here the CDR3 reads CSAVPGSPRGPQHF. DNA of the CDR3: TGCAGTGCCGTCCCCGGGAGCCCCAGGGGGCCCCAGCATTTT.

V and J are TRBV18 and TRBJ2-1; 11 bases are shared with TRBD1. V trimming: 3 bases; J trimming: 12 bases; junction bases outside the gene matches: 10. The CDR3 totals 15 residues. Germline V gene lookup returns CDR1 KGHSH and CDR2 LQKENI. CDR3: CASSPGTGGIVGQFF. The CDR3 DNA sequence: TGTGCCAGCTCACCCGGGACAGGGGGAATAGTTGGGCAGTTCTTC.